This T cell receptor beta chain was obtained from a study of identical twins. This clonotype has a handful of counts. A universal primer site was incorporated via template switching, and the cDNA contained unique molecular identifiers. TCRdb itself ran the 5' RACE reads through MiXCR, one entry per CDR3 protein. The sample contains a few hundred thousand distinct CDR3 sequences, approximately 9.6% of which appear only once. This CDR3 region has 14 residues. The germline V gene encodes CDR1 ENHRY and CDR2 SYGVKD. V was shortened by 11 bases and J by 0 bases, with 13 bases between the two germline ends. The same data also contributed to another study, on yellow fever vaccine responses in identical twins. That report adds: Twins' T cell vaccine responses reportedly looked partly convergent, partly personalized.

The receptor's source is a woman between 18 and 29 years old in good health. The sample consisted of PBMCs. The chain couples TRBV10-3 to TRBJ2-2; D is undetermined. CDR3 DNA: TGTGCCGTCAAACTTACAGCGAACACCGGGGAGCTGTTTTTT. It codes for CAVKLTANTGELFF.